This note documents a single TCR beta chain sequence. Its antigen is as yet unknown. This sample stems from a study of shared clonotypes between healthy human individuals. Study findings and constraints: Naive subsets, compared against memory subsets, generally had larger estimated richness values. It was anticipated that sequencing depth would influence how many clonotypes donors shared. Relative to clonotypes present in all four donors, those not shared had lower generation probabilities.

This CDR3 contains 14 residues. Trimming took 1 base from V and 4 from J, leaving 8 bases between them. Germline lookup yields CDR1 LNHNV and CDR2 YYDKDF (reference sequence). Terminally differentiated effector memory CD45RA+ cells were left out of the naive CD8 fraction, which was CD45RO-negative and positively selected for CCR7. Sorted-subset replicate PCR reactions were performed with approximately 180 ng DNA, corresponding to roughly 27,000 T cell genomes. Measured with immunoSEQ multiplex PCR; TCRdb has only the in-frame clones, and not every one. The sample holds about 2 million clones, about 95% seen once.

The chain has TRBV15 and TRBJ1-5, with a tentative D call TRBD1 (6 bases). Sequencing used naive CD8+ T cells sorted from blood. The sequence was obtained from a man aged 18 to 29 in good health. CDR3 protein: CATSRAQGNQPQHF. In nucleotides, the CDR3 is TGTGCCACCAGCAGAGCACAGGGAAATCAGCCCCAGCATTTT.